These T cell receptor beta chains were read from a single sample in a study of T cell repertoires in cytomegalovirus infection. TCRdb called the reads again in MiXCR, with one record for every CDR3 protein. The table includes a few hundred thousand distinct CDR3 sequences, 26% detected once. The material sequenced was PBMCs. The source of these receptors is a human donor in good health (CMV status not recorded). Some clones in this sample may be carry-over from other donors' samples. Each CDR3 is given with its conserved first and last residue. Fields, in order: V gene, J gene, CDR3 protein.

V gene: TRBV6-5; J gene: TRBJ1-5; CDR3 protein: CASSSGRYSNQPQHF
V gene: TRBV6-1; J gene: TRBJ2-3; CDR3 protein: CASSEYTSGNTDTQYF
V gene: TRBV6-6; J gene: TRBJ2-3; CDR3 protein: CASSYPRQGGDTQYF
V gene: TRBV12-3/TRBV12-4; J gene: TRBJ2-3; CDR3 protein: CASSMDSKNTDTQYF
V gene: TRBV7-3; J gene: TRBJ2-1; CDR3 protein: CASSLPSGTRGSNEQFF
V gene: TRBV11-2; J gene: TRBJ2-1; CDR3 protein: CASSLPLAGGFNEQFF
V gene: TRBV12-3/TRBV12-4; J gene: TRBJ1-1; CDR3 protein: CASRPSGRGNTEAFF
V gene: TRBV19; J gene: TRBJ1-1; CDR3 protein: CASSISPGVSREAFF
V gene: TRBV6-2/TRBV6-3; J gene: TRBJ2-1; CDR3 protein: CASRSRVGGPTYNEQFF
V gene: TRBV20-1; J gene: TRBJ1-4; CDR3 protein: CSASPSGTGGEKLFF
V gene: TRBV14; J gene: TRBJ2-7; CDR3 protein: CASSQTSGRAVYEQYF
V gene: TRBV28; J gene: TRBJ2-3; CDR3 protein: CASGVQQGRTQYF
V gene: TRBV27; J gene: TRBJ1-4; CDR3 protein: CASSKGDTPEKLFF
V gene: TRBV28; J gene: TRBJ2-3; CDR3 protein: CASSLQTGGLGDTQYF
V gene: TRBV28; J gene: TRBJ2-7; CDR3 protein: CASSSSPTNEQYF
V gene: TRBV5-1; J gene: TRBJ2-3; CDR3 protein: CASSPVAGRTDTQYF
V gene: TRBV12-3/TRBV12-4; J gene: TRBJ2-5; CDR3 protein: CASSPGGGQGTQYF
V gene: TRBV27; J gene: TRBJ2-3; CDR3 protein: CASSMSSGVWADTQYF
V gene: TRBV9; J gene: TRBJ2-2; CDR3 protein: CASSEEQGTSGELFF
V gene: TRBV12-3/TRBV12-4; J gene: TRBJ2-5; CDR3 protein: CASSLARTGPRAQYF
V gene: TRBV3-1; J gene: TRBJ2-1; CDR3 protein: CASSQDGLSNNEQFF
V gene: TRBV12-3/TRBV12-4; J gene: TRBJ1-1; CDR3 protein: CASTYQAGGTEAFF
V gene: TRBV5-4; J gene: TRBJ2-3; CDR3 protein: CASTLDGSTDTQYF
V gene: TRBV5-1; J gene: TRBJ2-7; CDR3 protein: CASSLVGRGSEQYF
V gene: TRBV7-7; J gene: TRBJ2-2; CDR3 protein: CASSLRSSANTGELFF
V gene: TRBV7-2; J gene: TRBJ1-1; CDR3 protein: CASSLSKRNTEAFF
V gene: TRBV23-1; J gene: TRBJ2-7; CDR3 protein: CASSQGRGAPPTYEQYF
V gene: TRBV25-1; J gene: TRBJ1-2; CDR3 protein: CASSGQGVHGYTF
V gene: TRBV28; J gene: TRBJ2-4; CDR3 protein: CASSSPTSGGNIQYF
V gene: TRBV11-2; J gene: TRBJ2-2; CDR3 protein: CASSPGLAGANTGELFF
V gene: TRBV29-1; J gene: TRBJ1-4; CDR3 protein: CSVVVGVEKLFF
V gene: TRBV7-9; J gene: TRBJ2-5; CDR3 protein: CASSLPGREGRETQYF
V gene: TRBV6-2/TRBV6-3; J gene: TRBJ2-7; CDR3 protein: CASSYSPDAAAIYEQYF
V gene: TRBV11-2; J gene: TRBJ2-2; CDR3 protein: CASSESVYAGELFF
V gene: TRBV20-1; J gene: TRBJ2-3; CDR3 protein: CSARNRGISDTQYF
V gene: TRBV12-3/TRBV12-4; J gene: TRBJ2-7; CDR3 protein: CASSQGLAYEQYF
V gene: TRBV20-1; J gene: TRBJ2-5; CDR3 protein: CSAGPTSETQYF
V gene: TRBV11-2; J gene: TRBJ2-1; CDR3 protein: CASSLDPPLRNEQFF
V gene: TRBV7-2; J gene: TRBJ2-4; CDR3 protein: CASSPSGAGDIQYF
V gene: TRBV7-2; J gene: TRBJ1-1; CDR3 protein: CASSIRQGPSTEAFF
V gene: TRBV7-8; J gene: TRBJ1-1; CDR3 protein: CASSLDRREAFF
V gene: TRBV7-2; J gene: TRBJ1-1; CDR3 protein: CASSTRASGEAFF
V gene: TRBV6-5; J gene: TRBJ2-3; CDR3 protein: CASRVSGTPTDTQYF
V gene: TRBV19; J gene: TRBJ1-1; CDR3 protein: CASSVPGQGLDTEAFF
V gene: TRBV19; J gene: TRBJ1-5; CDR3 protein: CASSGEDRDWYQPQHF
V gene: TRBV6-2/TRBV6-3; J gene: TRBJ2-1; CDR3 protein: CASSFPTGTSGRAAYNEQFF
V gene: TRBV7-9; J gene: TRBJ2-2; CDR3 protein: CASVHLEVLTGELFF
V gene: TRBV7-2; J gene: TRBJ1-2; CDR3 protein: CASSYTGSNYGYTF
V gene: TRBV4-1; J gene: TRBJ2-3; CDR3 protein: CASSQEGLALLTDTQYF
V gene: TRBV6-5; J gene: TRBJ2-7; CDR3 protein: CASSYSQAGGTYEQYF
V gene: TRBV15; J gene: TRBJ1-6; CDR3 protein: CATSREDRSSYNSPLHF
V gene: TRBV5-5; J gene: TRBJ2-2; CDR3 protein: CASSLRAGGPNTGELFF
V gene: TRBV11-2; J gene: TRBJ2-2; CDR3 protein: CASSFADFLYTGELFF
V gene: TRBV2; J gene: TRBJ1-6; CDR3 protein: CASSGVGKKNSPLHF
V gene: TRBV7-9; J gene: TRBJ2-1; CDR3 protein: CASSRTGRNEQFF
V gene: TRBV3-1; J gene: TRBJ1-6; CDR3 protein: CASSQGAAPLHF